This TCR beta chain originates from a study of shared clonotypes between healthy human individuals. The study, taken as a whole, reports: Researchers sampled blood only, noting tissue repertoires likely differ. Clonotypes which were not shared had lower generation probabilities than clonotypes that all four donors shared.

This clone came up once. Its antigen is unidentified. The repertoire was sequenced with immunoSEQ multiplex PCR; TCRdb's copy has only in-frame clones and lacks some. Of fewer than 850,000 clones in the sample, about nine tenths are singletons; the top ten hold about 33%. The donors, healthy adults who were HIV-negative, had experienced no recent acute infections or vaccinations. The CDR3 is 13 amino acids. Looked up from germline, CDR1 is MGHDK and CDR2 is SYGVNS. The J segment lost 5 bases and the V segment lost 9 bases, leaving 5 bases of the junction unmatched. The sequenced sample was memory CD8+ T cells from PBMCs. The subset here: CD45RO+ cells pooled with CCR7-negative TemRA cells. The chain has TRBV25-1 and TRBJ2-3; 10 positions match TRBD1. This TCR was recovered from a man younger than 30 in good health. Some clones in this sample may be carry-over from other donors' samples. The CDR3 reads CASGTGEIDTQYF. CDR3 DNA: TGTGCCAGTGGGACAGGGGAAATAGATACGCAGTATTTT.